A selection of T cell receptor beta chains follows, all from one sample in a study of cytomegalovirus exposure and HLA in healthy donors. Assay: immunoSEQ multiplex PCR; the TCRdb copy retains only in-frame clones and omits some. The sample contains some 160,000 clones, around 85% of which appear only once. Input material: PBMCs. Every receptor here comes from a male donor in good health and CMV-seronegative. Each CDR3 is given with its conserved first and last residue. The D gene is left open where the match is weak. A clone size is listed for some rows: how often the clone was seen (once, few, many), or a class if it is expanded.

J gene: TRBJ2-3
V gene: TRBV6-6
D gene: TRBD1
clone size: -
CDR3 protein: CASSPGQGADTQYF
CDR3 DNA: TGTGCCAGCAGCCCCGGACAGGGGGCAGATACGCAGTATTTT

J gene: TRBJ2-7
V gene: TRBV2
D gene: TRBD1
clone size: -
CDR3 protein: CASRRQGRYEQYF
CDR3 DNA: TGTGCCAGCAGAAGACAGGGTCGGTACGAGCAGTACTTC

J gene: TRBJ2-7
V gene: TRBV5-1
D gene: TRBD1
clone size: -
CDR3 protein: CASSPSIGTGDREQYF
CDR3 DNA: TGCGCCAGCAGCCCCTCTATAGGGACAGGGGACCGCGAGCAGTACTTC

J gene: TRBJ2-5
V gene: TRBV7-2
D gene: TRBD2
clone size: -
CDR3 protein: CASSLLGRESETQYF
CDR3 DNA: TGTGCCAGCAGCTTACTGGGGAGGGAGTCCGAGACCCAGTACTTC

J gene: TRBJ1-6
V gene: TRBV7-9
D gene: -
clone size: -
CDR3 protein: CASSPGGQTSYNSPLHF
CDR3 DNA: TGTGCCAGCAGCCCCGGGGGGCAGACCTCCTATAATTCACCCCTCCACTTT

J gene: TRBJ1-1
V gene: TRBV11-2
D gene: -
clone size: -
CDR3 protein: CASKTVLNTEAFF
CDR3 DNA: TGTGCCAGCAAGACAGTCTTGAACACTGAAGCTTTCTTT

J gene: TRBJ1-6
V gene: TRBV5-4
D gene: TRBD1
clone size: once
CDR3 protein: CASSPETGAFNSPLHF
CDR3 DNA: TGTGCCAGCAGCCCGGAGACAGGGGCGTTTAATTCACCCCTCCACTTT

J gene: TRBJ1-2
V gene: TRBV11-2
D gene: TRBD1
clone size: medium-sized
CDR3 protein: CASSLGSLSGQGLGYTF
CDR3 DNA: TGTGCCAGCAGCTTAGGCTCGTTGTCGGGACAGGGGCTTGGCTACACCTTC

J gene: TRBJ2-7
V gene: TRBV27
D gene: -
clone size: -
CDR3 protein: CASSPEAAYEQYF
CDR3 DNA: TGTGCCAGCAGTCCGGAGGCAGCCTACGAGCAGTACTTC

J gene: TRBJ1-2
V gene: TRBV5-4
D gene: TRBD1
clone size: -
CDR3 protein: CASSLRTGDYGYTF
CDR3 DNA: TGTGCCAGCAGCTTGAGGACAGGGGACTATGGCTACACCTTC

J gene: TRBJ1-4
V gene: TRBV5-6
D gene: TRBD1
clone size: -
CDR3 protein: CASSSPQGTGYEKLFF
CDR3 DNA: TGTGCCAGCAGCTCCCCCCAGGGGACAGGGTATGAAAAACTGTTTTTT

J gene: TRBJ1-1
V gene: TRBV10-2
D gene: -
clone size: -
CDR3 protein: CASSESLRAQDEAFF
CDR3 DNA: TGCGCCAGCAGTGAGTCGTTAAGGGCACAGGATGAAGCTTTCTTT

J gene: TRBJ2-5
V gene: TRBV5-4
D gene: -
clone size: -
CDR3 protein: CASSLLTVEETQYF
CDR3 DNA: TGTGCCAGCAGCTTGCTGACAGTGGAAGAGACCCAGTACTTC

J gene: TRBJ2-7
V gene: TRBV19
D gene: -
clone size: -
CDR3 protein: CASSANPGYEQYF
CDR3 DNA: TGTGCCAGTAGTGCAAACCCGGGCTACGAGCAGTACTTC

J gene: TRBJ1-2
V gene: TRBV7-2
D gene: -
clone size: -
CDR3 protein: CASSFGGAANYGYTF
CDR3 DNA: TGTGCCAGCAGCTTTGGGGGGGCGGCTAACTATGGCTACACCTTC

J gene: TRBJ1-2
V gene: TRBV27
D gene: -
clone size: -
CDR3 protein: CASSFQGIGYGYTF
CDR3 DNA: TGTGCCAGCAGTTTCCAGGGAATCGGCTATGGCTACACCTTC

J gene: TRBJ1-1
V gene: TRBV4-1
D gene: TRBD1
clone size: -
CDR3 protein: CASSQGDSRQAFF
CDR3 DNA: TGCGCCAGCAGCCAAGGGGACAGCCGACAAGCTTTCTTT

J gene: TRBJ1-6
V gene: TRBV6-5
D gene: -
clone size: -
CDR3 protein: CASSYMQGQASPLHF
CDR3 DNA: TGTGCCAGCAGTTACATGCAGGGGCAGGCTTCACCCCTCCACTTT

J gene: TRBJ2-1
V gene: TRBV6-6
D gene: TRBD2
clone size: -
CDR3 protein: CASSLARGGVFEQFF
CDR3 DNA: TGTGCCAGCAGTTTGGCCCGCGGGGGGGTTTTTGAGCAGTTCTTC

J gene: TRBJ2-5
V gene: TRBV7-9
D gene: -
clone size: -
CDR3 protein: CASSPRTHQETQYF
CDR3 DNA: TGTGCCAGCAGCCCTAGAACCCACCAAGAGACCCAGTACTTC

J gene: TRBJ2-2
V gene: TRBV7-8
D gene: TRBD1
clone size: -
CDR3 protein: CASSLRLGTGGALGTGELFF
CDR3 DNA: TGTGCCAGCAGTTTACGACTCGGGACAGGGGGCGCTCTCGGCACCGGGGAGCTGTTTTTT